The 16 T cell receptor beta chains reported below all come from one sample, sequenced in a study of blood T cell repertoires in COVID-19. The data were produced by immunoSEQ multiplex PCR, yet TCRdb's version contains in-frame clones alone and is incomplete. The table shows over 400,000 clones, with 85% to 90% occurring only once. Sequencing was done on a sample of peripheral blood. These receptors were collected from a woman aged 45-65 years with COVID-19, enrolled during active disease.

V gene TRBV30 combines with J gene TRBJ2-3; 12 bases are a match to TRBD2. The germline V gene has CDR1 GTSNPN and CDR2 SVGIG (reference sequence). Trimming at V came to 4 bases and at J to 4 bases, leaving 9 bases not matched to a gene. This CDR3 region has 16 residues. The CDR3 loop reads CAWMRLAGAGADTQYF. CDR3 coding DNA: TGTGCCTGGATGAGACTAGCGGGGGCGGGGGCAGATACGCAGTATTTT.

CDR3 sequence: CAWNTGAAGNTIYF. CDR3 bases: TGTGCCTGGAATACAGGGGCAGCTGGAAACACCATATATTTT. This sequence joins TRBV30 and TRBJ1-3; 7 bases line up with TRBD1. CDR3 length: 14 residues. CDR1 and CDR2 (germline): GTSNPN, SVGIG (reference sequence). The J segment lost 2 bases and the V segment lost 4 bases, leaving 5 bases of the junction unmatched.

Here the CDR3 DNA reads TGTGCCAGCAGCTTTGGGAGGGACACCGGGGAGCTGTTTTTT. It translates to CASSFGRDTGELFF. J is TRBJ2-2 and V is TRBV5-4; 7 bases map to TRBD2. This CDR3 contains 14 residues. CDR1 SGHNT and CDR2 YYREEE come from the germline V gene (reference sequence). V gave up 2 bases and J gave up 3 bases; unmatched junction bases: 1.

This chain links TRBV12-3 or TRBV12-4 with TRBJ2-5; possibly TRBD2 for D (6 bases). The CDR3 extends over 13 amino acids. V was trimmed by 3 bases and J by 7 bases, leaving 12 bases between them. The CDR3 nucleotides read TGTGCCAGCAGTTTTCAGGAGGGTCGGACCCAGTACTTC. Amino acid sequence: CASSFQEGRTQYF.

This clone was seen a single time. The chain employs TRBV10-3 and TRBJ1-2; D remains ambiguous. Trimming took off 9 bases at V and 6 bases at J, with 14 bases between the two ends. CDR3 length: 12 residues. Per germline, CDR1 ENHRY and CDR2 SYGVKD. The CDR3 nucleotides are TGTGCCATTTCCGAGCCCCCGGATGGCTACACCTTC. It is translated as CAISEPPDGYTF.

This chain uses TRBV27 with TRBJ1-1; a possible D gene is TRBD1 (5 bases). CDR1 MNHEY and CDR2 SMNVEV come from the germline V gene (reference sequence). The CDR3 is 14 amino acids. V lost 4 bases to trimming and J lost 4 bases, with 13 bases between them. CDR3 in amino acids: CASSYSGKGTEAFF. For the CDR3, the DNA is TGTGCCAGCAGTTACTCAGGGAAGGGCACTGAAGCTTTCTTT.

CDR3 in DNA: TGTGCCAGCTCACCGTCACAGTCAGAGACCCAGTACTTC. Translated: CASSPSQSETQYF. The chain recombines TRBV18 with TRBJ2-5; D ambiguous. Trimming cost V 3 bases and J 4 bases, with 9 bases left between them. Germline V gene sequence: CDR1 KGHSH, CDR2 LQKENI. CDR3 size: 13 residues.

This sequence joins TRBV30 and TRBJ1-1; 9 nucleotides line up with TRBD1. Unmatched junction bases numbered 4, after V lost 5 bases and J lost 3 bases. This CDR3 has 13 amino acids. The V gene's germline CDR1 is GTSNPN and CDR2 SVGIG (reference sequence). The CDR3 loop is CAWGRQGDTEAFF. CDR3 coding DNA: TGTGCCTGGGGACGACAGGGGGACACTGAAGCTTTCTTT. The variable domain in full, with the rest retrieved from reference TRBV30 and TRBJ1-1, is SQTIHQWPATLVQPVGSPLSLECTVEGTSNPNLYWYRQAAGRGLQLLFYSVGIGQISSEVPQNLSASRPQDRQFILSSKKLLLSDSGFYLCAWGRQGDTEAFFGQGTRLTVV.

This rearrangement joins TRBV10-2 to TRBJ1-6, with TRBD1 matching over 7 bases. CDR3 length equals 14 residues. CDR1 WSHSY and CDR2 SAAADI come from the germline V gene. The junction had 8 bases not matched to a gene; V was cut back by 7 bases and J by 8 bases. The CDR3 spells CASTVDRAHSPLHF. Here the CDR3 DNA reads TGCGCCAGCACCGTAGACAGGGCTCATTCACCCCTCCACTTT.

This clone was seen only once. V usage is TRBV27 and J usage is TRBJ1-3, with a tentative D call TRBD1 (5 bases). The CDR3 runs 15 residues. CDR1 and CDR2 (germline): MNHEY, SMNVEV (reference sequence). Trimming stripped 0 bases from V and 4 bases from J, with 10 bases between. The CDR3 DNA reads TGTGCCAGCAGTTTATCCCCGGGGGTCGGAAACACCATATATTTT. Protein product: CASSLSPGVGNTIYF.

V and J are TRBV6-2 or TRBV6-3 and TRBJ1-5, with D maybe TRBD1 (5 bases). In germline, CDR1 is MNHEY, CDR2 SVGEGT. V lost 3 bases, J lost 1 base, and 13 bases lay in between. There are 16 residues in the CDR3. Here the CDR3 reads CASSYGPRASNQPQHF. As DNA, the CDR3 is TGTGCCAGCAGTTATGGTCCCAGGGCGAGCAATCAGCCCCAGCATTTT.

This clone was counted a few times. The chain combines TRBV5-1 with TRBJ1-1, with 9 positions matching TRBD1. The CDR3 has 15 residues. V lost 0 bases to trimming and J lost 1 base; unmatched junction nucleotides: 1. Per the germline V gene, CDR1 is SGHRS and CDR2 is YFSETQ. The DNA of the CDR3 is TGCGCCAGCAGCTTGGCGGGACAGGGGAACACTGAAGCTTTCTTT. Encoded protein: CASSLAGQGNTEAFF.

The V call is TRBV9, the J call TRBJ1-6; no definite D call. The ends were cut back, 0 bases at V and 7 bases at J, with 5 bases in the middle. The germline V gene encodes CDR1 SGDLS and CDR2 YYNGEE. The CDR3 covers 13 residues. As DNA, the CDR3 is TGTGCCAGCAGCGTAGATTCGAATTCACCCCTCCACTTT. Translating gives CASSVDSNSPLHF.

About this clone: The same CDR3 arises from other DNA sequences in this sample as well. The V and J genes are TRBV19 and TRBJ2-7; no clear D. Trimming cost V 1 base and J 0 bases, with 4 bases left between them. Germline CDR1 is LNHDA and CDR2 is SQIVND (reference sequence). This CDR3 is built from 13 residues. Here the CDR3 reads CASSIASSYEQYF. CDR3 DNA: TGTGCCAGTAGTATAGCCAGCTCCTACGAGCAGTACTTC.

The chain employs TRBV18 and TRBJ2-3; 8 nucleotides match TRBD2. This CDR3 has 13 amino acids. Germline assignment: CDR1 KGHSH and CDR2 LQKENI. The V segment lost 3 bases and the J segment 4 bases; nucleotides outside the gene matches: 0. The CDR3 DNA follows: TGTGCCAGCTCACCCGGGGGGGCAGATACGCAGTATTTT. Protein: CASSPGGADTQYF.

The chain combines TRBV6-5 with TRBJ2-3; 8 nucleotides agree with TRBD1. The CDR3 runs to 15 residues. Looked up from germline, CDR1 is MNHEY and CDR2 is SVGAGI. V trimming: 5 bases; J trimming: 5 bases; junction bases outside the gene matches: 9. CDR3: CASSPRTGQGDTQYF. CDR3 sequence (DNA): TGTGCCAGCAGTCCTAGGACAGGGCAAGGAGATACGCAGTATTTT.